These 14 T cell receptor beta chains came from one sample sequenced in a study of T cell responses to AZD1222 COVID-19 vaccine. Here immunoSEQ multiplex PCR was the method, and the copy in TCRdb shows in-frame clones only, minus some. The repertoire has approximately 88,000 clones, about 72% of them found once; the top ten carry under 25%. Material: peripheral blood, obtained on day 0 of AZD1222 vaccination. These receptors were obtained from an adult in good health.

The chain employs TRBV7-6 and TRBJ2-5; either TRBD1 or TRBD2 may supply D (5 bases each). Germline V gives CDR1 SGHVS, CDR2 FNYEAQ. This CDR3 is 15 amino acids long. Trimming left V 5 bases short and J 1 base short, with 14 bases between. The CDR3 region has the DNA TGTGCCAGCAGCCCCGGGATGACAGTCCAAGAGACCCAGTACTTC. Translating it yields CASSPGMTVQETQYF.

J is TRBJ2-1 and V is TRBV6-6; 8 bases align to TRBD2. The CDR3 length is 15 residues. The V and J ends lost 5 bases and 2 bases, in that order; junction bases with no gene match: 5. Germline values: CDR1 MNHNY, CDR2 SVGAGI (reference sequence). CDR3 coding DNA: TGTGCCAGCAGTACATTTAGCGGGGCCTACAATGAGCAGTTCTTC. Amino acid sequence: CASSTFSGAYNEQFF.

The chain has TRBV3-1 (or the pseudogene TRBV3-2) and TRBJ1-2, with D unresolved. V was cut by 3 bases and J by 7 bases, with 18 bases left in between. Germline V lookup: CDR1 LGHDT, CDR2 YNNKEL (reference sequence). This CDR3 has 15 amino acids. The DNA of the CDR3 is TGTGCCAGCAGCCACCCAGCCGGCGCTCTCTCTGGCTACACCTTC. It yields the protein CASSHPAGALSGYTF.

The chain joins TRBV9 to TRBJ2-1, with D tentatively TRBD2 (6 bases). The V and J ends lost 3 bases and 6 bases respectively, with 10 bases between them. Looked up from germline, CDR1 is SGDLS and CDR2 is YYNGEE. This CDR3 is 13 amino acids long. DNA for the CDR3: TGTGCCAGCAGCGGGAGGAGGGCCAATGAGCAGTTCTTC. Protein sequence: CASSGRRANEQFF.

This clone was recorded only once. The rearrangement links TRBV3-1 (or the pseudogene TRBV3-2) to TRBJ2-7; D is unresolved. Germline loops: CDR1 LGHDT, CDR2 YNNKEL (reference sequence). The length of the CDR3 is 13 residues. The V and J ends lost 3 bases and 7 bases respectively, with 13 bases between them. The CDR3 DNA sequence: TGTGCCAGCAGCCAGACGGTGAATGGTGAGCAGTACTTC. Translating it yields CASSQTVNGEQYF.

In nucleotides, the CDR3 is TGTGCCAGCGGGGCGGGCGGGGGTTCCTGGGAGCAGTACTTC. This translates into CASGAGGGSWEQYF. This chain links TRBV3-1 (or the pseudogene TRBV3-2) with TRBJ2-7; TRBD2 agrees at 7 bases. Looked up from germline, CDR1 is LGHDT and CDR2 is YNNKEL (reference sequence). The CDR3 is made up of 14 amino acids. J was trimmed by 7 bases and V by 8 bases; bases with no gene match: 14.

Here the CDR3 reads CASSLKTGLAETYEQYF. CDR3 nucleotide sequence: TGTGCCAGCAGTTTAAAGACTGGACTAGCGGAAACCTACGAGCAGTACTTC. The rearrangement uses TRBV27 and TRBJ2-7; 10 bases match TRBD2. Germline CDR1 reads MNHEY; CDR2 reads SMNVEV (reference sequence). V lost 2 bases and J lost 2; bases outside the gene matches: 9. This CDR3 has 17 residues.

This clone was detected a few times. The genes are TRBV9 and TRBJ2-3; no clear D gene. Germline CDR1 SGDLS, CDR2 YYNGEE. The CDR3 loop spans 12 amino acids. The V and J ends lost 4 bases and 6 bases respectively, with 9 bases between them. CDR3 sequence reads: CASSPSSDTQYF. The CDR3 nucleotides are TGTGCCAGCAGCCCATCGTCGGATACGCAGTATTTT.

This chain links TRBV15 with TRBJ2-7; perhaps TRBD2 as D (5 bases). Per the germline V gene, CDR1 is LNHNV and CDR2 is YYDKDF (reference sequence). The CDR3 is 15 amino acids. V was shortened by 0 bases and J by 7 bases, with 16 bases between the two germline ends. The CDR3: CATSRDAAAMVEQYF. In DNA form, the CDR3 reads TGTGCCACCAGCAGAGATGCAGCGGCCATGGTAGAGCAGTACTTC.

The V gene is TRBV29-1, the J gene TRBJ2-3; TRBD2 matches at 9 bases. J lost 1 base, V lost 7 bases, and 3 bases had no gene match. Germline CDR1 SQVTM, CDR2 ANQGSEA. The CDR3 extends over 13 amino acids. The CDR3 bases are TGCAGCGGGCGGACTAGCGGCACAGATACGCAGTATTTT. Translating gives CSGRTSGTDTQYF.

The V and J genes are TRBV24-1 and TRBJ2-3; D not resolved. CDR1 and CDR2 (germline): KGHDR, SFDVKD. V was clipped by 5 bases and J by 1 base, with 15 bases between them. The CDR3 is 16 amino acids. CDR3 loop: CATSVVGTRGTDTQYF. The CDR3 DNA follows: TGTGCCACCAGTGTGGTAGGTACCCGGGGCACAGATACGCAGTATTTT.

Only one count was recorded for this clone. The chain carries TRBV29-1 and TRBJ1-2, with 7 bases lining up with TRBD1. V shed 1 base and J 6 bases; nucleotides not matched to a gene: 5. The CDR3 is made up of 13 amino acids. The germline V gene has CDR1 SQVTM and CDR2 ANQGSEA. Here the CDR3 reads CSVEARGLNGYTF. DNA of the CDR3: TGCAGCGTTGAAGCGAGGGGGCTAAATGGCTACACCTTC. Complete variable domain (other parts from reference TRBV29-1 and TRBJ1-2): SAVISQKPSRDICQRGTSLTIQCQVDSQVTMMFWYRQQPGQSLTLIATANQGSEATYESGFVIDKFPISRPNLTFSTLTVSNMSPEDSSIYLCSVEARGLNGYTFGSGTRLTVV.

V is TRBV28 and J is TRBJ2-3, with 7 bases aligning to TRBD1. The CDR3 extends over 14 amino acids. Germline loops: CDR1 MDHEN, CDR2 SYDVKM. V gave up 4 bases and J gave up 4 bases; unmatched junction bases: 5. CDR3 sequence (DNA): TGTGCCAGCAGTTCGCCAGGGGGTGCAGATACGCAGTATTTT. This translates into CASSSPGGADTQYF.

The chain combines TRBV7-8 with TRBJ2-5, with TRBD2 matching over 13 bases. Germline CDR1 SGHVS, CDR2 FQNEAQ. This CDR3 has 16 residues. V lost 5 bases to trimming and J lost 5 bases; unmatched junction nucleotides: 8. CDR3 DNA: TGTGCCAGCAGCCTGAGGACTAGCGGGAGCGAGGAGACCCAGTACTTC. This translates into CASSLRTSGSEETQYF.